This T cell receptor beta chain was captured in a study of regulatory T cells in long-lasting Graves disease. Study-level results: With persistent disease, TRBV28, TRBJ1-2 and TRBJ2-5 were the favored segments.

The CDR3 contains 15 residues. Germline V gene sequence: CDR1 LGHDT, CDR2 YNNKEL (reference sequence). V dropped 4 bases and J dropped 5 bases, with 17 bases sitting between them. To make TCR beta libraries, researchers used iRepertoire HTBI primers and Arm-PCR of CDR3 regions. A single record per CDR3 protein comes from TCRdb applying MiXCR to the multiplex PCR reads. This table has 400,000 or so distinct CDR3 sequences, around a quarter appearing once. On this clonotype itself: The antigen is undetermined.

Time point defined: persistent/refractory GD, antithyroid drugs over 5 years with positive TRAb. Preparation of the TCR library used RNA extracted from PBMCs. The source is a female donor with Graves disease. Specimen: peripheral blood mononuclear cells (PBMCs), collected when the disease was refractory, from a patient treated with antithyroid drugs. The rearrangement uses TRBV3-1 and TRBJ2-5; D possibly corresponds to TRBD2 (7 bases). For the CDR3, the DNA is TGTGCCAGCAGCCCCAAGAGGGGGGGCCGGGAGACCCAGTACTTC. Encoded protein: CASSPKRGGRETQYF.